Shown below are 26 T cell receptor beta chains from a single sample sequenced in a study of blood T cell repertoires in COVID-19. TCRdb's copy holds only in-frame clones and misses some; the assay was immunoSEQ multiplex PCR. The table has more than 85,000 clones, around 80% seen once; the top ten hold around 22%. The sample taken for sequencing was peripheral blood. The receptors derive from a man between 65 and 79 years old with acute or convalescent COVID-19.

The chain employs TRBV7-2 and TRBJ1-5; 7 bases are shared with TRBD1. The germline V gene has CDR1 SGHTA and CDR2 FQGNSA. The CDR3 is 16 residues long. The trim removed 5 bases at V and 2 bases at J, leaving 9 bases unmatched. Here the CDR3 reads CASSPGTVYGNQPQHF. The CDR3 DNA reads as TGTGCCAGCAGCCCCGGGACAGTTTATGGCAATCAGCCCCAGCATTTT.

This chain links TRBV5-4 with TRBJ2-1; 12 nucleotides match TRBD2. The CDR3 totals 14 residues. Looked up from germline, CDR1 is SGHNT and CDR2 is YYREEE (reference sequence). Trimming removed 1 base from V and 10 bases from J; junction bases left unmatched: 3. This chain's CDR3 is CASSLLAGGREQFF. The CDR3 bases are TGTGCCAGCAGCTTGCTAGCGGGGGGGAGGGAGCAGTTCTTC.

A remark on this clone: The same CDR3 also results from other DNA sequences found in this sample. The chain joins TRBV10-3 to TRBJ2-7, with 9 bases identical to TRBD1. The length of the CDR3 is 13 residues. The germline V gene encodes CDR1 ENHRY and CDR2 SYGVKD. V lost 6 bases to trimming and J lost 3 bases; unmatched junction nucleotides: 3. In nucleotides, the CDR3 is TGTGCCATCAGAACGACAGGGGGCTACGAGCAGTACTTC. Protein sequence: CAIRTTGGYEQYF.

The chain combines TRBV28 with TRBJ1-4; D call uncertain. This CDR3 is built from 17 residues. The germline V gene encodes CDR1 MDHEN and CDR2 SYDVKM. V lost 2 bases, J lost 1 base, and 14 bases lay in between. DNA for the CDR3: TGTGCCAGCAGTTTAGTAACCCTGCTGAGAACTAATGAAAAACTGTTTTTT. This sequence encodes CASSLVTLLRTNEKLFF.

The chain is built from TRBV6-2 or TRBV6-3 and TRBJ2-1; the D is unclear. The length of the CDR3 is 16 residues. Looked up from germline, CDR1 is MNHEY and CDR2 is SVGEGT. Trimming stripped 8 bases from V and 1 base from J, with 18 bases between. The CDR3 sequence: CASRPRSALSYNEQFF. The CDR3 DNA reads as TGTGCCAGCCGCCCTCGGTCCGCTCTTTCCTACAATGAGCAGTTCTTC.

The chain couples TRBV19 to TRBJ2-1; possibly TRBD1 for D (6 bases). CDR3 size: 12 residues. The ends were cut back, 5 bases at V and 7 bases at J, with 9 bases in the middle. In germline, CDR1 is LNHDA, CDR2 SQIVND (reference sequence). CDR3 bases: TGTGCCAGTAGTTCCCAGGGGAATGAGCAGTTCTTC. It yields the protein CASSSQGNEQFF.

V is TRBV5-1 and J is TRBJ2-1; TRBD2 agrees at 11 bases. The CDR3 runs to 15 residues. V lost 4 bases and J lost 4; bases outside the gene matches: 4. In germline, CDR1 is SGHRS, CDR2 YFSETQ. CDR3 sequence: CASSPTSGVYNEQFF. In DNA, the CDR3 is TGCGCCAGCAGCCCGACTAGCGGGGTATACAATGAGCAGTTCTTC.

This rearrangement joins TRBV7-3 to TRBJ1-2; 11 bases map to TRBD1. Unmatched junction bases numbered 7, after V lost 6 bases and J lost 4 bases. This CDR3 contains 15 residues. Per germline, CDR1 SGHTA and CDR2 FQGTGA. The CDR3 region has the DNA TGTGCCAGCAGTGTCACGGGGACAGGGGGCTATGGCTACACCTTC. Amino acids: CASSVTGTGGYGYTF.

In DNA, the CDR3 is TGTGCCAGCGATATGGAGGGGGGGACCTACGAGCAGTACTTC. This codes for CASDMEGGTYEQYF. This sequence joins TRBV6-5 and TRBJ2-7, with D possibly matching TRBD2 (7 bases). Germline-derived CDR1 and CDR2 are MNHEY and SVGAGI. Trimming left V 8 bases short and J 2 bases short, with 16 bases between. The CDR3 totals 14 residues.

The V gene is TRBV4-1, the J gene TRBJ2-5; D perhaps matches TRBD1 (5 bases). The CDR3 is 15 amino acids. Germline values: CDR1 MGHRA, CDR2 YSYEKL. V was cut by 0 bases and J by 5 bases, with 13 bases left in between. Written as DNA, the CDR3 is TGCGCCAGCAGCCAAGATCCAGGGTTGATGGAGACCCAGTACTTC. Its translation: CASSQDPGLMETQYF.

This clone was observed a handful of times. The chain has TRBV6-5 and TRBJ1-5, with D possibly being TRBD1 (6 bases). CDR1 is MNHEY and CDR2 is SVGAGI in the germline V gene. This CDR3 comprises 16 residues. Trimming pared 0 bases from V and 5 bases from J, leaving 14 bases between. The CDR3 reads CASSYSRGAADQPQHF. DNA of the CDR3: TGTGCCAGCAGTTACTCTCGGGGGGCAGCAGATCAGCCCCAGCATTTT.

By sample share, this clone is medium-sized. The chain combines TRBV7-9 with TRBJ2-7; the D is unclear. The CDR3 totals 14 residues. In germline, CDR1 is SEHNR, CDR2 FQNEAQ (reference sequence). Trimming stripped 2 bases from V and 3 bases from J, with 11 bases between. CDR3 amino acids: CASSLSERDYEQYF. DNA of the CDR3: TGTGCCAGCAGCTTAAGCGAAAGAGACTACGAGCAGTACTTC.

The rearrangement uses TRBV5-1 and TRBJ2-2; the match to TRBD2 covers 9 bases. Germline CDR1 is SGHRS and CDR2 is YFSETQ. This CDR3 has 17 amino acids. Trimming at V came to 4 bases and at J to 7 bases, leaving 14 bases not matched to a gene. The CDR3 DNA is TGCGCCAGCAGCCCGACGGTAGCGGGAGTATCTGGCGGGGAGCTGTTTTTT. The encoded protein is CASSPTVAGVSGGELFF. The whole variable domain, remainder taken from reference TRBV5-1 and TRBJ2-2, is KAGVTQTPRYLIKTRGQQVTLSCSPISGHRSVSWYQQTPGQGLQFLFEYFSETQRNKGNFPGRFSGRQFSNSRSEMNVSTLELGDSALYLCASSPTVAGVSGGELFFGEGSRLTVL.

This clone was observed a few times. The chain is built from TRBV28 and TRBJ1-4; maybe TRBD1 (5 bases). The length of the CDR3 is 15 residues. V dropped 6 bases and J dropped 0 bases, with 11 bases sitting between them. Germline-derived CDR1 and CDR2 are MDHEN and SYDVKM. The CDR3: CASSRQGATNEKLFF. Here the CDR3 DNA reads TGTGCCAGCAGCCGTCAGGGCGCAACTAATGAAAAACTGTTTTTT.

The chain combines TRBV28 with TRBJ1-5; D unresolved. This CDR3 has 13 residues. Deletions cut 7 bases from V and 3 bases from J, with 10 bases between. Germline V CDR1 and CDR2: MDHEN, SYDVKM. The chain's CDR3 is CASTPFVNQPQHF. The CDR3 DNA reads as TGTGCCAGCACCCCTTTCGTCAATCAGCCCCAGCATTTT.

The chain is built from TRBV24-1 and TRBJ2-3; 9 nucleotides agree with TRBD1. CDR3 length: 15 amino acids. Germline V gene sequence: CDR1 KGHDR, CDR2 SFDVKD. Trimming removed 3 bases from V and 7 bases from J; junction bases left unmatched: 7. The CDR3 region is CATSDLTGGGHTQYF. In nucleotides, the CDR3 is TGTGCCACCAGTGATCTGACAGGGGGAGGCCATACGCAGTATTTT.

The chain uses TRBV6-5 and TRBJ1-3; D may be TRBD1 (5 bases). V was cut by 6 bases and J by 0 bases, with 12 bases left in between. This CDR3 comprises 15 residues. In germline, CDR1 is MNHEY, CDR2 SVGAGI. The CDR3 spells CASSFTGVSGNTIYF. CDR3 in DNA: TGTGCCAGCAGCTTCACAGGCGTCTCTGGAAACACCATATATTTT.

This clone was recorded only once. The rearrangement joins TRBV5-6 to TRBJ1-5; the match to TRBD1 covers 8 bases. Unmatched junction bases numbered 7, after V lost 3 bases and J lost 2 bases. Looked up from germline, CDR1 is SGHDT and CDR2 is YYEEEE. The CDR3 has 16 amino acids. CDR3 protein: CASSYRSTGGNQPQHF. CDR3 DNA: TGTGCCAGCAGCTACCGATCGACAGGGGGCAATCAGCCCCAGCATTTT.

This clone was recorded only once. This chain uses TRBV19 with TRBJ2-6; 7 bases are shared with TRBD1. The V and J ends lost 6 bases and 2 bases, in that order; junction bases with no gene match: 16. Per the germline V gene, CDR1 is LNHDA and CDR2 is SQIVND (reference sequence). CDR3 length: 19 residues. CDR3 sequence reads: CASSPNIGTAGAGANVLTF. CDR3 nucleotides: TGTGCCAGTAGCCCTAATATTGGGACAGCCGGCGCTGGGGCCAACGTCCTGACTTTC. Filled out from reference TRBV19 and TRBJ2-6, the complete variable domain reads DGGITQSPKYLFRKEGQNVTLSCEQNLNHDAMYWYRQDPGQGLRLIYYSQIVNDFQKGDIAEGYSVSREKKESFPLTVTSAQKNPTAFYLCASSPNIGTAGAGANVLTFGAGSRLTVL.

This rearrangement joins TRBV19 to TRBJ2-1, with TRBD2 as a possible D gene (5 bases). CDR3 length equals 15 residues. In germline, CDR1 is LNHDA, CDR2 SQIVND (reference sequence). V was pared by 5 bases and J by 12 bases, with 23 bases between. The DNA for the CDR3 is TGTGCCAGTAGTCCCGAGGGCCCGGCAACAATGAGGCAGTTCTTC. Translation gives CASSPEGPATMRQFF.

In its sample, this clone was seen a few times. This chain uses TRBV19 with TRBJ2-7, with D perhaps TRBD2 (6 bases). The CDR3 is made up of 16 amino acids. The germline gives CDR1 LNHDA, CDR2 SQIVND (reference sequence). V lost 0 bases, J lost 7 bases, and 19 bases lay in between. Here the CDR3 DNA reads TGTGCCAGTAGTATAGACACGGGGGTAGTATCGGAAGAGCAGTACTTC. The encoded protein is CASSIDTGVVSEEQYF.

The chain couples TRBV30 to TRBJ2-7; TRBD2 aligns across 9 bases. Germline assignment: CDR1 GTSNPN and CDR2 SVGIG (reference sequence). CDR3 length equals 14 residues. DNA of the CDR3: TGTGCTTTACTACTAGGGGCGGGAGGGCTCGAGCAGTACTTC. This translates into CALLLGAGGLEQYF.

The rearrangement uses TRBV30 and TRBJ2-3, with 7 bases that match TRBD2. Trimming at V came to 7 bases and at J to 6 bases, leaving 7 bases not matched to a gene. Per the germline V gene, CDR1 is GTSNPN and CDR2 is SVGIG (reference sequence). This CDR3 has 12 residues. CDR3 nucleotide sequence: TGTGCCTCCCCGGACGGGGGGGATACGCAGTATTTT. It yields the protein CASPDGGDTQYF.

This clone appeared a single time. The genes are TRBV18 and TRBJ2-7; 7 nucleotides line up with TRBD1. This CDR3 has 12 residues. Germline V gene data show CDR1 as KGHSH and CDR2 as LQKENI. V lost 5 bases and J lost 5; bases outside the gene matches: 3. The DNA for the CDR3 is TGTGCCAGCTCAATAACAGGGGACGAGCAGTACTTC. The encoded protein is CASSITGDEQYF.

CDR3 sequence reads: CASTSGTPQETQYF. In DNA, the CDR3 is TGTGCCAGCACCTCAGGAACCCCACAAGAGACCCAGTACTTC. This sequence joins TRBV5-4 and TRBJ2-5, with D hard to call. Germline V gene lookup returns CDR1 SGHNT and CDR2 YYREEE (reference sequence). The CDR3 is 14 residues long. Trimming took off 6 bases at V and 2 bases at J, with 14 bases between the two ends.

V gene TRBV9 combines with J gene TRBJ1-2; no reliable D call. The CDR3 is made up of 14 amino acids. The V end lost 0 bases, the J end lost 8 bases, and 14 bases lay between the germline ends. Per germline, CDR1 SGDLS and CDR2 YYNGEE. This CDR3 reads CASSVATYPPGYTF. DNA for the CDR3: TGTGCCAGCAGCGTAGCTACCTACCCGCCCGGCTACACCTTC.